This T cell receptor beta chain emerged from a study of response to subunit inactivated influenza vaccine. The study's findings and limits: A suggestion made by the authors is that each seasonal influenza vaccination recruits few new T cells.

V shed 2 bases, J shed 5 bases, and the junction held 6 bases outside the gene matches. CDR3 length: 14 residues. CDR1 and CDR2 from the germline V gene are SGHVS and FNYEAQ. In TCRdb, the RT-PCR reads were re-called with MiXCR into one record per CDR3 protein. Of about 830,000 distinct CDR3 sequences listed, less than 20% are singletons. Worth noting for this clonotype: Its specificity is unknown.

The chain links TRBV7-6 to TRBJ2-7; 7 bases are a match to TRBD1. This TCR derives from a man between 45 and 60 years old who received an inactivated influenza vaccine. Sequencing used PBMCs from blood, obtained more than 4 days after vaccination. The CDR3 DNA is TGTGCCAGCAGCTTATCGTACAGGGGCCACGAGCAGTACTTC. Its protein is CASSLSYRGHEQYF.